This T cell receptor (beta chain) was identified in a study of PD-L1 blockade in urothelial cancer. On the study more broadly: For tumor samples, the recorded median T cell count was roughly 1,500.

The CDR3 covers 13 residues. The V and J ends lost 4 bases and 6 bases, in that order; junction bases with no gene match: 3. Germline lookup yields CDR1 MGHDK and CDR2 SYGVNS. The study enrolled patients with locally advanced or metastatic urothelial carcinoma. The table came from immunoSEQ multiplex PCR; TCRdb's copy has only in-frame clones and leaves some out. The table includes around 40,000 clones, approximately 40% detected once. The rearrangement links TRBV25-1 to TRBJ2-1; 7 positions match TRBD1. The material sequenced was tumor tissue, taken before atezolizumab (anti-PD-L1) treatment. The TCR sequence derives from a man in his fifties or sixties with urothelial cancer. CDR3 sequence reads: CASSGPGGNEQFF. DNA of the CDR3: TGTGCCAGCAGTGGTCCAGGGGGCAATGAGCAGTTCTTC.